This T cell receptor beta chain originates from a study of OX40 agonist ivuxolimab in advanced cancers. Overall study context: At doses from 0.01 to 10 mg/kg, patients were given intravenous ivuxolimab every 2 weeks.

V lost 4 bases and J 3 bases, leaving 7 bases between the germline ends. Germline V lookup: CDR1 SGDLS, CDR2 YYNGEE. The length of the CDR3 is 13 residues. Profiled with immunoSEQ multiplex PCR; TCRdb holds only in-frame clones, not every one. The table records around 50,000 clones, roughly nine tenths of them present only once. The sequences come from CD4+ or CD8+ T cells sorted from blood, collected in a trial of the OX40 agonist ivuxolimab. V usage is TRBV9 and J usage is TRBJ2-2; D is undetermined. The receptor's source is an adult with an advanced solid tumor such as melanoma, head and neck, liver or kidney cancer. The CDR3 spells CASSPAYTGELFF. The CDR3 DNA follows: TGTGCCAGCAGCCCCGCATACACCGGGGAGCTGTTTTTT.